This T cell receptor beta chain emerged from a study of cytomegalovirus exposure and HLA in healthy donors. Study results and limitations: V- and J-gene trimming of TCR beta was linked (in a later analysis) to a missense DCLRE1C variant. Later, TCR association rates were found to vary by HLA locus, highest for DRB1 and lowest for HLA-C.

Healthy bone marrow donors made up the donor group. Of note for this clone: Its antigen remains unknown.

The CDR3 totals 16 residues. V lost 7 bases to trimming and J lost 2 bases, with 19 bases between them. Germline V gene data show CDR1 as MDHEN and CDR2 as SYDVKM. Use of 60 Vbeta and 13 Jbeta primers characterized the PCR. In the source study's methods: Roughly 80 million unique TCR beta chains, 9.5 million to 14 million shared, were counted in a later analysis. Method: immunoSEQ multiplex PCR; TCRdb's copy keeps in-frame clones and lacks some. V and J calls and clone size are as listed in that table; D and trimming were resolved from the DNA. Counted here are 170,000 or so clones, roughly 87% occurring once; the ten biggest clones make up about 0.5%.

The sample comprised PBMCs. The J gene is TRBJ2-3, the V gene TRBV28, with D possibly being TRBD2 (7 bases). This receptor was obtained from a woman in her forties or fifties in good health and CMV-seronegative. As DNA, the CDR3 is TGTGCCAGCACCGGGGGGCGGAGGGGTCCCACAGATACGCAGTATTTT. Translating gives CASTGGRRGPTDTQYF.